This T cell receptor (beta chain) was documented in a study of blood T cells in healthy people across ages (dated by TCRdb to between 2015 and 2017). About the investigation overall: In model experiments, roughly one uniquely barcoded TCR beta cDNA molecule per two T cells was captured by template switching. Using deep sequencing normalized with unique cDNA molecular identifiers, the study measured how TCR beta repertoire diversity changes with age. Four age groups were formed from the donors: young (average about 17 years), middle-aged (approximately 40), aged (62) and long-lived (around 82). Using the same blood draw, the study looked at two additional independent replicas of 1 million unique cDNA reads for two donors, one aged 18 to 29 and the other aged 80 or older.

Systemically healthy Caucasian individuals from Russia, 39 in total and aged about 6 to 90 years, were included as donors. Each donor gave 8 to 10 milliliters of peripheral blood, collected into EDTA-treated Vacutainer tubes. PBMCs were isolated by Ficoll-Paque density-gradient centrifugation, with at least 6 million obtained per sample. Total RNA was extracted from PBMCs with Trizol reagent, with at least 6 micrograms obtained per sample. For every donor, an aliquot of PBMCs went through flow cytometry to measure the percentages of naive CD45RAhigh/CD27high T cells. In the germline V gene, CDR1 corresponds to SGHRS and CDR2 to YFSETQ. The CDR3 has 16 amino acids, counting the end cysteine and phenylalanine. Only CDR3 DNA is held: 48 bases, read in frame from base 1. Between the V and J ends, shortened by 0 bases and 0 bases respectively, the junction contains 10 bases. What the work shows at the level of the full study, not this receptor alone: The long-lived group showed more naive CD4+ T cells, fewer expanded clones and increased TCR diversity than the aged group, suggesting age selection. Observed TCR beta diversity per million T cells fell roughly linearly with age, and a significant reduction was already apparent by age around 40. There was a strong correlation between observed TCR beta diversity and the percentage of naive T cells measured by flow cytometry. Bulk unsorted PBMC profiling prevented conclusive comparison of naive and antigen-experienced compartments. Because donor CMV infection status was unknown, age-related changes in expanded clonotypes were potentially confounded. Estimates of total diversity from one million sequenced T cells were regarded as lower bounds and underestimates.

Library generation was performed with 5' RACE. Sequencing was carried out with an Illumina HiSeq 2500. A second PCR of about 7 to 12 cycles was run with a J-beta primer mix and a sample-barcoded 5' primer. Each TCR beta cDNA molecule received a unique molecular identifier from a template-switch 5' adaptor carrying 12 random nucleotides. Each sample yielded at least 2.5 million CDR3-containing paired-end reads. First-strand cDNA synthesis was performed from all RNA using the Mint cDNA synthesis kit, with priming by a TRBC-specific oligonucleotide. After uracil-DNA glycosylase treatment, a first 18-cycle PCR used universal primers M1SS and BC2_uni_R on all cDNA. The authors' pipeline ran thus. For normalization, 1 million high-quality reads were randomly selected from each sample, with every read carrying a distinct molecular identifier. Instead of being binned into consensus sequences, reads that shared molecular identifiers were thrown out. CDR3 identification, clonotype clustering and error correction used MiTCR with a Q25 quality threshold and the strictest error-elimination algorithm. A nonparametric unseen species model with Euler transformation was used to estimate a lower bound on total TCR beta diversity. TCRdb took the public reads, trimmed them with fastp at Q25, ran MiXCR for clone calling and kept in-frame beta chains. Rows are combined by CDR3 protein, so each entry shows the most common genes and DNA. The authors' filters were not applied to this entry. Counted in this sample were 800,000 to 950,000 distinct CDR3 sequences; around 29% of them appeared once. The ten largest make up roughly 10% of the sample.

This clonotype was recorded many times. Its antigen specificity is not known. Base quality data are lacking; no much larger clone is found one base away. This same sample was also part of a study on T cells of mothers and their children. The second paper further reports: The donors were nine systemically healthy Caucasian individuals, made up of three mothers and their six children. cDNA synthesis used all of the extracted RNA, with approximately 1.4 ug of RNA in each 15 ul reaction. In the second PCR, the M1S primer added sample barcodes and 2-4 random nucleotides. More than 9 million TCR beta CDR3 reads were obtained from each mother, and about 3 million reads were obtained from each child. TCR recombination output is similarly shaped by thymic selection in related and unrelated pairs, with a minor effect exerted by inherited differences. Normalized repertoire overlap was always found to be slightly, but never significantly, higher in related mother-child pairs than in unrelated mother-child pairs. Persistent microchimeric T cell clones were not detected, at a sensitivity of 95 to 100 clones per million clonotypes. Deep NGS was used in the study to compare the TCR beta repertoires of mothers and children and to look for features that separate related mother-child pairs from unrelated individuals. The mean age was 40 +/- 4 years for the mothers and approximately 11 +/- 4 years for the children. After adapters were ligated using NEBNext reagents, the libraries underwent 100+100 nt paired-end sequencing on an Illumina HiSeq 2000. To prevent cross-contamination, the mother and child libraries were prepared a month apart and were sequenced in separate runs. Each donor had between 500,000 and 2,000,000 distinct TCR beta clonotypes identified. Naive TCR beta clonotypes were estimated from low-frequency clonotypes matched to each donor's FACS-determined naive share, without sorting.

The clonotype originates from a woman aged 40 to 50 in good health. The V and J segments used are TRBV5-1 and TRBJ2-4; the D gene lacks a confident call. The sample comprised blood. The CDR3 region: CASSLAPGGAKNIQYF. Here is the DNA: TGCGCCAGCAGCTTGGCCCCGGGCGGAGCCAAAAACATTCAGTACTTC.